This T cell receptor beta chain is drawn from a study of shared clonotypes between healthy human individuals. Positive CCR7 selection of CD45RO-negative cells yielded the naive CD8 cells, and terminally differentiated effector memory CD45RA+ cells were excluded. This table comes from immunoSEQ multiplex PCR, and its TCRdb copy is limited to in-frame clones, with some not included. This table has 560,000 or so clones, 95% to 96% appearing once. V was clipped by 6 bases and J by 2 bases; unmatched bases: 17. The CDR3 extends over 18 amino acids. CDR1 and CDR2 (germline): SGHTA, FQGTGA. The clonotype comes from a woman aged 25 to 45 in good health. J is TRBJ2-3 and V is TRBV7-3; 7 nucleotides align to TRBD1. Sequencing was done on a sample of naive CD8+ T cells sorted from blood. CDR3 protein: CASSSTPGTEKNTDTQYF. CDR3 nucleotide sequence: TGTGCCAGCAGTTCAACACCCGGGACAGAAAAAAACACAGATACGCAGTATTTT. The full variable domain, with the rest looked up from reference TRBV7-3 and TRBJ2-3, is GAGVSQTPSNKVTEKGKYVELRCDPISGHTALYWYRQSLGQGPEFLIYFQGTGAADDSGLPNDRFFAVRPEGSVSTLKIQRTERGDSAVYLCASSSTPGTEKNTDTQYFGPGTRLTVL.